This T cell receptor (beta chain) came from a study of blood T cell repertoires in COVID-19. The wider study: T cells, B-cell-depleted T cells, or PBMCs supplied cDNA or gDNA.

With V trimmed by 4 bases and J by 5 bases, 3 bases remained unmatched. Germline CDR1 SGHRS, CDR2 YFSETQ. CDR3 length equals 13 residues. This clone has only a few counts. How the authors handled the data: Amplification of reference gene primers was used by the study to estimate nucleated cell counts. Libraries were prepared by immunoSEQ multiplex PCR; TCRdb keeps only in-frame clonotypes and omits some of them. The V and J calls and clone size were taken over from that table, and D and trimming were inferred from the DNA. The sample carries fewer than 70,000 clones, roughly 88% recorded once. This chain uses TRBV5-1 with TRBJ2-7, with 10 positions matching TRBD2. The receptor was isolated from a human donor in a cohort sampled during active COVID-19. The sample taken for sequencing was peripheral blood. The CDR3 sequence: CASSPSGGHEQYF. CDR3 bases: TGCGCCAGCAGCCCTAGCGGGGGTCACGAGCAGTACTTC.